Listed below are T cell receptor beta chains from one sample, sequenced in a study of CD4 T cells in relation to SARS-CoV-2 and coronaviruses. Their antigens are not known. Clones were sequenced by immunoSEQ multiplex PCR, and TCRdb holds only the in-frame ones, with some missing. The sample holds some 30,000 clones, roughly 76% seen once. The sequencing sample was made of CD4+ T cells from PBMCs, cultured in vitro. These TCRs come from a human donor in good health. The CDR3 runs from the conserved cysteine through the conserved F or W. A D gene is named only where the DNA matches it firmly. Size tells how often a clone was seen (once, few, many) or the class of an expanded clone, and some rows leave it out.

J: TRBJ2-3
size: .
D: .
V: TRBV19
DNA: TGTGCCAGTAGTATCCAGGGTGGAGATGGTACGCAGTATTTT
CDR3: CASSIQGGDGTQYF

J: TRBJ2-7
size: once
D: TRBD2
V: TRBV6-5
DNA: TGTGCCAGCAGTTACCAGCGGGACCTATCCTACGAGCAGTACTTC
CDR3: CASSYQRDLSYEQYF

J: TRBJ1-1
size: .
D: TRBD1
V: TRBV5-1
DNA: TGCGCCAGCAGCTTTACCGGACAGGGCAACACTGAAGCTTTCTTT
CDR3: CASSFTGQGNTEAFF

J: TRBJ2-2
size: .
D: .
V: TRBV7-2
DNA: TGTGCCAGCAGTTTCCGGGACTTTCACACCGGGGAGCTGTTTTTT
CDR3: CASSFRDFHTGELFF

J: TRBJ1-2
size: once
D: .
V: TRBV6-1
DNA: TGTGCCAGCAGTGAAGCCCAGTCGGGACCCTATGGCTACACCTTC
CDR3: CASSEAQSGPYGYTF

J: TRBJ2-3
size: .
D: .
V: TRBV6-4
DNA: TGTGCCAGCAGTGACGGGAGTATGGGCTCGGTACACCCCAGGGATACGCAGTATTTT
CDR3: CASSDGSMGSVHPRDTQYF

J: TRBJ1-1
size: .
D: .
V: TRBV3-1/TRBV3-2
DNA: TGTGCCAGCAGCCTAAGCTTGGCGAACACTGAAGCTTTCTTT
CDR3: CASSLSLANTEAFF

J: TRBJ2-2
size: .
D: TRBD1
V: TRBV7-8
DNA: TGTGCCAGCAGCTTAACAGGGGTAGAGACCGGGGAGCTGTTTTTT
CDR3: CASSLTGVETGELFF

J: TRBJ2-3
size: once
D: .
V: TRBV30
DNA: TGTGCCTGGAGTGGTAGTACAGATACGCAGTATTTT
CDR3: CAWSGSTDTQYF

J: TRBJ2-1
size: .
D: TRBD2
V: TRBV24-1
DNA: TGTGCCACCAGTGATCCTGGACTAGCGGGCGACAATGAGCAGTTCTTC
CDR3: CATSDPGLAGDNEQFF

J: TRBJ1-5
size: few
D: TRBD1
V: TRBV5-1
DNA: TGCGCCAGCAGCCCGGGACAGGGTTACAATCAGCCCCAGCATTTT
CDR3: CASSPGQGYNQPQHF

J: TRBJ2-1
size: .
D: TRBD2
V: TRBV19
DNA: TGTGCCAGTAGTAGCTCGGGACTAGCGGGAGACAATGAGCAGTTCTTC
CDR3: CASSSSGLAGDNEQFF

J: TRBJ2-3
size: .
D: .
V: TRBV5-4
DNA: TGTGCCAGCAGAGTTCTGGGTTCAGGGGAAGATACGCAGTATTTT
CDR3: CASRVLGSGEDTQYF

J: TRBJ2-2
size: .
D: .
V: TRBV7-2
DNA: TGTGCCAGCAGCTTAGTGGTAAACACCGGGGAGCTGTTTTTT
CDR3: CASSLVVNTGELFF

J: TRBJ2-5
size: .
D: .
V: TRBV19
DNA: TGTGCCAGTAGTATATGGGGACACCCCCAAGAGACCCAGTACTTC
CDR3: CASSIWGHPQETQYF

J: TRBJ1-2
size: .
D: .
V: TRBV5-6
DNA: TGTGCCAGCAGCTTGGCAGGGACTGTGATTACTAACTATGGCTACACCTTC
CDR3: CASSLAGTVITNYGYTF

J: TRBJ2-1
size: once
D: TRBD2
V: TRBV10-3
DNA: TGTGCCATTGACCCGGGGACCCCAGCGGGGGCCCCGGGGCAGTTCTTC
CDR3: CAIDPGTPAGAPGQFF

J: TRBJ1-2
size: .
D: .
V: TRBV29-1
DNA: TGCAGCGTTGGGGGATCGAACTATGGCTACACCTTC
CDR3: CSVGGSNYGYTF

J: TRBJ1-1
size: .
D: TRBD1
V: TRBV27
DNA: TGTGCCAGCAGTACTTCCTTGGGACAGGGAAGCACTGAAGCTTTCTTT
CDR3: CASSTSLGQGSTEAFF

J: TRBJ2-4
size: once
D: .
V: TRBV7-2
DNA: TGTGCCAGCAGCTTAGCGCTAGGACTGCTATACTTC
CDR3: CASSLALGLLYF

J: TRBJ2-5
size: .
D: .
V: TRBV6-2/TRBV6-3
DNA: TGTGCCAGCAGTTACAGGGCGGAGACCCAGTACTTC
CDR3: CASSYRAETQYF

J: TRBJ2-7
size: .
D: TRBD1
V: TRBV5-1
DNA: TGCGCCAGCAGTAGGGACAGCTACGAGCAGTACTTC
CDR3: CASSRDSYEQYF

J: TRBJ2-6
size: .
D: .
V: TRBV5-1
DNA: TGCGCCAGCAGCTTGTTCTTATCGGGGTCCTCGGTTGCTGGGGCCAACGTCCTGACTTTC
CDR3: CASSLFLSGSSVAGANVLTF

J: TRBJ2-7
size: .
D: TRBD2
V: TRBV4-2
DNA: TGTGCCACCGCCTGGGTGGTTGGAAGTAGCGGGAGGATTTCCTACGAGCAGTACTTC
CDR3: CATAWVVGSSGRISYEQYF

J: TRBJ1-4
size: .
D: .
V: TRBV19
DNA: TGTGCCAGTAACTTTGTGCAGGGCGGTGAAAAACTGTTTTTT
CDR3: CASNFVQGGEKLFF

J: TRBJ2-3
size: .
D: TRBD1
V: TRBV5-1
DNA: TGCGCCAGCAGCCCATGGTCCGGGACAGGGGCAGATACGCAGTATTTT
CDR3: CASSPWSGTGADTQYF

J: TRBJ2-3
size: .
D: .
V: TRBV5-1
DNA: TGCGCCAGCAGCTTGTTTGGGGATACGCAGTATTTT
CDR3: CASSLFGDTQYF

J: TRBJ1-2
size: few
D: .
V: TRBV9
DNA: TGTGCCAGCAGCGTAGAGCCCGGGGGGCACTATGGCTACACCTTC
CDR3: CASSVEPGGHYGYTF

J: TRBJ1-1
size: .
D: .
V: TRBV4-3
DNA: TGCGCCAGCAGCCAAGGCTCAGCCCGAGCTGAAGCTTTCTTT
CDR3: CASSQGSARAEAFF

J: TRBJ2-6
size: few
D: .
V: TRBV7-9
DNA: TGTGCCAGCAGCTTGACCGGGGTCTCTGGGGCCAACGTCCTGACTTTC
CDR3: CASSLTGVSGANVLTF

J: TRBJ2-5
size: .
D: .
V: TRBV7-9
DNA: TGTGCCAGCAGCTTAGGGACAGCAAAAGAGACCCAGTACTTC
CDR3: CASSLGTAKETQYF

J: TRBJ2-1
size: .
D: .
V: TRBV5-6
DNA: TGTGCCAGCAGCTTGGACGGCGGGACCATATACAATGAGCAGTTCTTC
CDR3: CASSLDGGTIYNEQFF

J: TRBJ1-5
size: few
D: TRBD1
V: TRBV19
DNA: TGTGCCAGTAGTCCGACAGGGAGAGTCCTGGACAATCAGCCCCAGCATTTT
CDR3: CASSPTGRVLDNQPQHF

J: TRBJ2-3
size: .
D: TRBD2
V: TRBV11-3
DNA: TGTGCCAGCAGCACGGGACTAGCGGGACGCAATACGCAGTATTTT
CDR3: CASSTGLAGRNTQYF

J: TRBJ2-3
size: .
D: .
V: TRBV25-1
DNA: TGTGCCAGCAGTGACGCTACTAGCACAGATACGCAGTATTTT
CDR3: CASSDATSTDTQYF

J: TRBJ2-3
size: .
D: TRBD1
V: TRBV2
DNA: TGTGCCAGCAGTGAATGGGGGCGCAGGGGGGATACGCAGTATTTT
CDR3: CASSEWGRRGDTQYF

J: TRBJ2-3
size: .
D: .
V: TRBV20-1
DNA: TGCAGTGGAGGAGACACAGATACGCAGTATTTT
CDR3: CSGGDTDTQYF

J: TRBJ1-1
size: .
D: .
V: TRBV7-9
DNA: TGTGCCAGCAGTCCTCCGGCGGCCGTCGACACTGAAGCTTTCTTT
CDR3: CASSPPAAVDTEAFF

J: TRBJ2-1
size: once
D: TRBD2
V: TRBV5-1
DNA: TGCGCCAGCAGCTTCCAGACTAGCGGGGAGTACAGTGAGCAGTTCTTC
CDR3: CASSFQTSGEYSEQFF

J: TRBJ1-1
size: .
D: .
V: TRBV6-5
DNA: TGTGCCAGCAGTTACGCCCCTGGGGGGACTGAAGCTTTCTTT
CDR3: CASSYAPGGTEAFF

J: TRBJ2-5
size: once
D: .
V: TRBV9
DNA: TGTGCCAGCAGCGTAGTTGAGCGATTTGGGGAGACCCAGTACTTC
CDR3: CASSVVERFGETQYF

J: TRBJ2-7
size: once
D: .
V: TRBV7-9
DNA: TGTGCCAGCAGTGTCGGGACACCGAATTACGAGCAGTACTTC
CDR3: CASSVGTPNYEQYF

J: TRBJ1-2
size: .
D: TRBD1
V: TRBV19
DNA: TGTGCCAGTAGTGGACGGACAGGCATCTTCGGCTACACCTTC
CDR3: CASSGRTGIFGYTF

J: TRBJ2-3
size: .
D: TRBD2
V: TRBV28
DNA: TGTGCCAGCAGTTCCCCCTCTGGGCTAGCGGGGACCCGCACAGATACGCAGTATTTT
CDR3: CASSSPSGLAGTRTDTQYF

J: TRBJ2-3
size: .
D: TRBD2
V: TRBV3-1/TRBV3-2
DNA: TGTGCCAGCAGCCAAGCTAGCGGCGGGAGCACAGATACGCAGTATTTT
CDR3: CASSQASGGSTDTQYF

J: TRBJ2-7
size: .
D: .
V: TRBV29-1
DNA: TGCAGCGTTGTAGATCCAGGCCGCTCAAGCTCCTACGAGCAGTACTTC
CDR3: CSVVDPGRSSSYEQYF

J: TRBJ2-3
size: .
D: .
V: TRBV14
DNA: TGTGCCAGCAGCCCCTGGGCCAGAGATACGCAGTATTTT
CDR3: CASSPWARDTQYF

J: TRBJ2-5
size: .
D: .
V: TRBV30
DNA: TGTGCCTGGAGTCAGGGGCAAGAGACCCAGTACTTC
CDR3: CAWSQGQETQYF

J: TRBJ2-1
size: once
D: .
V: TRBV29-1
DNA: TGCAGCGTAGGTGAGCAGTTCTTC
CDR3: CSVGEQFF

J: TRBJ2-7
size: .
D: TRBD1
V: TRBV6-5
DNA: TGTGCCAGCAGTTACAGAATCGGACAGGGAGCCTACGAGCAGTACTTC
CDR3: CASSYRIGQGAYEQYF

J: TRBJ1-3
size: few
D: .
V: TRBV19
DNA: TGTGCCAGTAGTACCACCGGGGCAGGGGCGGCTGGAAACACCATATATTTT
CDR3: CASSTTGAGAAGNTIYF

J: TRBJ2-3
size: .
D: TRBD2
V: TRBV19
DNA: TGTGCCAGTACCTCCGGGGGGACTAGCGGGGAGGGCACAGATACGCAGTATTTT
CDR3: CASTSGGTSGEGTDTQYF

J: TRBJ1-2
size: .
D: .
V: TRBV4-3
DNA: TGCGCCAGCAGCCCCCAAGTTGGGGGGGAAATCGACGGCTACACCTTC
CDR3: CASSPQVGGEIDGYTF

J: TRBJ2-1
size: .
D: .
V: TRBV25-1
DNA: TGTGCCACCAGAGGGGAATACAATGAGCAGTTCTTC
CDR3: CATRGEYNEQFF

J: TRBJ2-1
size: .
D: TRBD1
V: TRBV6-4
DNA: TGTGCCAGCGCCCGGGACAGGGGTAGCAATGAGCAGTTCTTC
CDR3: CASARDRGSNEQFF